These 28 T cell receptor beta chains originate from one sample sequenced in a study of blood T cell repertoires in COVID-19. The table came from immunoSEQ multiplex PCR; TCRdb's copy has only in-frame clones and leaves some out. The table lists roughly 200,000 clones, around 80% of them singletons. Specimen: peripheral blood. Receptors were obtained from a man aged 35 to 55 with acute or convalescent COVID-19.

The V and J genes are TRBV7-8 and TRBJ1-4, with a weak D call TRBD1 (6 bases). The CDR3 is 15 amino acids. CDR1 SGHVS and CDR2 FQNEAQ come from the germline V gene. V shed 5 bases and J shed 10 bases, with 20 bases lying between them. This CDR3 reads CASSREGGSEGKLFF. In DNA form, the CDR3 reads TGTGCCAGCAGCCGAGAGGGGGGGTCGGAAGGAAAACTGTTTTTT.

The V call is TRBV7-9, the J call TRBJ2-1, with 11 positions matching TRBD2. Trimming took 5 bases from V and 7 from J; bases not matched to a gene: 7. The germline V gene has CDR1 SEHNR and CDR2 FQNEAQ (reference sequence). The CDR3 is 15 amino acids. The CDR3 DNA reads as TGTGCCAGCAGCGCCTGGACTAGCGGGTCTAATGAGCAGTTCTTC. The encoded protein is CASSAWTSGSNEQFF.

The chain is built from TRBV20-1 and TRBJ1-5, with a possible D match to TRBD1 (5 bases). The CDR3 consists of 16 residues. From germline, CDR1 is DFQATT and CDR2 SNEGSKA (reference sequence). The V end was cut by 3 bases, the J end by 0 bases, with 15 bases between. The CDR3 DNA is TGCAGTGCTAGTACTGGGGGACTTTATAGCAATCAGCCCCAGCATTTT. It codes for CSASTGGLYSNQPQHF.

The V call is TRBV9, the J call TRBJ2-7, with 7 bases aligning to TRBD1. Looked up from germline, CDR1 is SGDLS and CDR2 is YYNGEE. This CDR3 spans 14 amino acids. V lost 2 bases to trimming and J lost 2 bases; unmatched junction nucleotides: 4. For the CDR3, the DNA is TGTGCCAGCAGCGTTGGGGACAGAGCCTACGAGCAGTACTTC. Translation: CASSVGDRAYEQYF.

This clone was counted a single time. V usage is TRBV9 and J usage is TRBJ2-1, with a tentative D call TRBD2 (6 bases). In germline, CDR1 is SGDLS, CDR2 YYNGEE. This CDR3 spans 16 amino acids. V lost 6 bases and J lost 4, with 20 bases in between. For the CDR3, the DNA is TGTGCCAGCACCCCCGGGGGAGGTGGGTATTACAATGAGCAGTTCTTC. Translated, it gives CASTPGGGGYYNEQFF.

CDR3 sequence reads: CASSSDLGGATQYF. In DNA, the CDR3 is TGTGCCAGCAGCTCCGACCTCGGCGGCGCGACCCAGTACTTC. The chain combines TRBV5-4 with TRBJ2-5; the D is unclear. Per the germline V gene, CDR1 is SGHNT and CDR2 is YYREEE (reference sequence). V lost 3 bases, J lost 7 bases, and 16 bases lay in between. This CDR3 region has 14 residues. Based on the CDR3 plus reference TRBV5-4 and TRBJ2-5, the full variable domain is ETGVTQSPTHLIKTRGQQVTLRCSSQSGHNTVSWYQQALGQGPQFIFQYYREEENGRGNFPPRFSGLQFPNYSSELNVNALELDDSALYLCASSSDLGGATQYFGPGTRLLVL.

The chain carries TRBV3-1 (or the pseudogene TRBV3-2) and TRBJ2-5, with 7 positions matching TRBD1. V lost 2 bases to trimming and J lost 13 bases; unmatched junction nucleotides: 7. The CDR3 spans 12 residues. The V gene's germline CDR1 is LGHDT and CDR2 YNNKEL (reference sequence). This CDR3 reads CASSQRDSTRYF. CDR3 coding DNA: TGTGCCAGCAGCCAACGGGACAGCACACGGTACTTC.

This chain joins TRBV7-9 and TRBJ1-2, with D possibly being TRBD1 (5 bases). Per germline, CDR1 SEHNR and CDR2 FQNEAQ (reference sequence). This CDR3 contains 13 residues. Trimming took off 8 bases at V and 4 bases at J, with 14 bases between the two ends. The CDR3 coding sequence is TGTGCCAGCCAATTGGGGCAGACCTATGGCTACACCTTC. This translates into CASQLGQTYGYTF.

The table lists this clone with a few counts. This chain connects TRBV12-2 to TRBJ1-4. TRBV12-2 counts as a pseudogene. The CDR3 sequence is 15 residues long. In DNA, the CDR3 is TGTGCAAGTCGCTGTGTGGAGCCACCTAATGAAAAACTGTTTTTT. This sequence encodes CASRCVEPPNEKLFF.

This clone was seen only once. The chain recombines TRBV4-3 with TRBJ2-3; D might be TRBD1 (5 bases). In germline, CDR1 is LGHNA, CDR2 YSLEER. The length of the CDR3 is 15 residues. Trimming removed 0 bases from V and 2 bases from J, with 9 bases in between. The CDR3: CASSQEGADTDTQYF. The DNA for the CDR3 is TGCGCCAGCAGCCAAGAAGGGGCCGACACAGATACGCAGTATTTT.

The chain combines TRBV27 with TRBJ2-3; D is unresolved. This CDR3 comprises 13 residues. Germline CDR1 is MNHEY and CDR2 is SMNVEV (reference sequence). V was cut by 10 bases and J by 4 bases, with 15 bases left in between. In nucleotides, the CDR3 is TGTGCCAACATAGCCCCTGTCCCAGATACGCAGTATTTT. This encodes CANIAPVPDTQYF.

The gene calls are TRBV29-1 and TRBJ1-4, with a tentative D call TRBD1 (5 bases). CDR3 length: 13 residues. V shed 4 bases and J shed 4 bases, with 10 bases lying between them. The germline gives CDR1 SQVTM, CDR2 ANQGSEA. The CDR3 loop is CSVGGVGNEKLFF. The CDR3 DNA reads TGCAGCGTTGGGGGGGTTGGTAATGAAAAACTGTTTTTT.

The chain uses TRBV4-1 and TRBJ2-5; weak D call: TRBD1 (5 bases). Trimming removed 4 bases at V and 5 bases at J, with 14 bases between. The CDR3 has 14 amino acids. CDR1 is MGHRA and CDR2 is YSYEKL in the germline V gene. This CDR3 is CASSPVQGLETQYF. The CDR3 DNA is TGCGCCAGCAGCCCTGTGCAGGGCCTGGAGACCCAGTACTTC.

The chain recombines TRBV4-1 with TRBJ2-3, with 16 bases lining up with TRBD2. The germline gives CDR1 MGHRA, CDR2 YSYEKL. The CDR3 totals 20 residues. The junction had 9 bases not matched to a gene; V was cut back by 3 bases and J by 0 bases. The CDR3 is CASSQAPGLAGGKSTDTQYF. CDR3 in DNA: TGCGCCAGCAGCCAGGCTCCGGGACTAGCGGGAGGGAAGAGCACAGATACGCAGTATTTT.

The V and J genes are TRBV25-1 and TRBJ1-2; 11 bases are a match to TRBD1. The CDR3 contains 15 residues. Trimming took 1 base from V and 8 from J; bases not matched to a gene: 6. Germline V gene sequence: CDR1 MGHDK, CDR2 SYGVNS. The DNA for the CDR3 is TGTGCCAGCAGTGAATGGACAGGGGGCTTGGGGGGCTACACCTTC. It yields the protein CASSEWTGGLGGYTF.

The chain recombines TRBV5-5 with TRBJ2-2; TRBD1 agrees at 7 bases. The CDR3 length is 16 residues. Germline values: CDR1 SGHKS, CDR2 YYEKEE (reference sequence). The J segment lost 0 bases and the V segment lost 2 bases, leaving 4 bases of the junction unmatched. This CDR3 reads CASSFTGATNTGELFF. In DNA form, the CDR3 reads TGTGCCAGCAGCTTCACAGGGGCTACGAACACCGGGGAGCTGTTTTTT.

This sequence joins TRBV19 and TRBJ2-3; 7 nucleotides match TRBD2. Germline V gives CDR1 LNHDA, CDR2 SQIVND (reference sequence). Germline trimming cut 6 bases from V and 6 bases from J; bases unmatched to any gene: 12. The CDR3 consists of 15 residues. In DNA, the CDR3 is TGTGCCAGTAGGACTGTCGGCTGGGAGGGTGATACGCAGTATTTT. Translation gives CASRTVGWEGDTQYF.

The table lists this clone with a few counts. The chain recombines TRBV30 with TRBJ1-3; D not resolved. The V end lost 3 bases, the J end lost 0 bases, and 12 bases lay between the germline ends. The CDR3 has 15 residues. CDR1 is GTSNPN, CDR2 SVGIG, per germline (reference sequence). The CDR3 loop is CAWRDIGSSGNTIYF. DNA for the CDR3: TGTGCCTGGAGGGATATCGGGAGCTCTGGAAACACCATATATTTT.

The chain joins TRBV7-3 to TRBJ2-2, with D perhaps matching TRBD2 (6 bases). Germline values: CDR1 SGHTA, CDR2 FQGTGA. This CDR3 is 15 amino acids long. V dropped 6 bases and J dropped 4 bases, with 15 bases sitting between them. The DNA of the CDR3 is TGTGCCAGCAGTCAACCGGGACTCTCCACCGGGGAGCTGTTTTTT. It is translated as CASSQPGLSTGELFF.

V and J are TRBV7-9 and TRBJ1-2; D possibly corresponds to TRBD1 (6 bases). CDR3 size: 14 residues. Germline V lookup: CDR1 SEHNR, CDR2 FQNEAQ (reference sequence). The V end was cut by 0 bases, the J end by 4 bases, with 9 bases between. The CDR3 reads CASSLAQGTYGYTF. The CDR3 DNA is TGTGCCAGCAGCTTAGCGCAGGGGACCTATGGCTACACCTTC. The full variable domain, its missing parts supplied by reference TRBV7-9 and TRBJ1-2, is DTGVSQNPRHKITKRGQNVTFRCDPISEHNRLYWYRQTLGQGPEFLTYFQNEAQLEKSRLLSDRFSAERPKGSFSTLEIQRTEQGDSAMYLCASSLAQGTYGYTFGSGTRLTVV.

The chain links TRBV30 to TRBJ2-1, with 7 bases lining up with TRBD1. The CDR3 loop spans 13 amino acids. V lost 2 bases to trimming and J lost 7 bases; unmatched junction nucleotides: 5. Germline V gene lookup returns CDR1 GTSNPN and CDR2 SVGIG (reference sequence). This chain's CDR3 is CAWSRGPLNEQFF. The DNA of the CDR3 is TGTGCCTGGAGTAGGGGGCCATTGAATGAGCAGTTCTTC.

The chain combines TRBV18 with TRBJ1-5; D is unclear. Germline V gene sequence: CDR1 KGHSH, CDR2 LQKENI. The ends were cut back, 6 bases at V and 0 bases at J, with 21 bases in the middle. The CDR3 is made up of 18 amino acids. The CDR3 region is CASSPQRRAEYSNQPQHF. The CDR3 DNA reads TGTGCCAGCTCGCCTCAGAGGAGAGCGGAATATAGCAATCAGCCCCAGCATTTT. The full variable domain, rest sourced from reference TRBV18 and TRBJ1-5, is NAGVMQNPRHLVRRRGQEARLRCSPMKGHSHVYWYRQLPEEGLKFMVYLQKENIIDESGMPKERFSAEFPKEGPSILRIQQVVRGDSAAYFCASSPQRRAEYSNQPQHFGDGTRLSIL.

The V gene is TRBV7-9, the J gene TRBJ1-2; no reliable D call. CDR1 is SEHNR, CDR2 FQNEAQ, per germline (reference sequence). The V and J ends lost 4 bases and 14 bases respectively, with 14 bases between them. The CDR3 consists of 11 residues. The CDR3: CASSSGPFRTF. The CDR3 coding sequence is TGTGCCAGCAGCTCAGGTCCATTTAGAACCTTC.

The chain carries TRBV18 and TRBJ1-4; D is uncertain. V dropped 3 bases and J dropped 6 bases, with 14 bases sitting between them. Looked up from germline, CDR1 is KGHSH and CDR2 is LQKENI. The CDR3 contains 15 residues. DNA of the CDR3: TGTGCCAGCTCACCCAGCCGGGGATCGGATGAAAAACTGTTTTTT. It codes for CASSPSRGSDEKLFF.

This clone was recorded a few times. The rearrangement joins TRBV28 to TRBJ1-1; a weak D match, TRBD1 (6 bases). The V gene lost 5 bases and the J gene lost 3 bases, with 13 bases spanning the gap. Looked up from germline, CDR1 is MDHEN and CDR2 is SYDVKM. This CDR3 region has 14 residues. This CDR3 reads CASSLPGGHTEAFF. CDR3 bases: TGTGCCAGCAGTCTGCCCGGGGGGCACACTGAAGCTTTCTTT.

The chain uses TRBV11-2 and TRBJ2-7; 10 bases line up with TRBD2. Trimming removed 5 bases from V and 5 bases from J; junction bases left unmatched: 9. Germline assignment: CDR1 SGHAT and CDR2 FQNNGV. The CDR3 runs to 15 residues. DNA of the CDR3: TGTGCCAGCAGCATTCCACTAGCGGGAATTCACGAGCAGTACTTC. Translating gives CASSIPLAGIHEQYF. Supplemented by reference TRBV11-2 and TRBJ2-7, the full variable domain reads EAGVAQSPRYKIIEKRQSVAFWCNPISGHATLYWYQQILGQGPKLLIQFQNNGVVDDSQLPKDRFSAERLKGVDSTLKIQPAKLEDSAVYLCASSIPLAGIHEQYFGPGTRLTVT.

CDR3 bases: TGTGCCAGCAGCCAAGATACCAAGACGGGGTATGGCTACACCTTC. Translating gives CASSQDTKTGYGYTF. The chain carries TRBV4-2 and TRBJ1-2; D unresolved. From germline, CDR1 is LGHNA and CDR2 YNFKEQ. The CDR3 contains 15 residues. Trimming removed 0 bases from V and 5 bases from J, with 13 bases in between.

This clone was seen only a few times. The chain has TRBV5-5 and TRBJ2-3; 10 bases agree with TRBD1. The junction had 7 bases not matched to a gene; V was cut back by 4 bases and J by 8 bases. CDR1 is SGHKS, CDR2 YYEKEE, per germline (reference sequence). This CDR3 is built from 14 residues. Here the CDR3 DNA reads TGTGCCAGCAGCCTGACAGGGGGCGAGGGTACGCAGTATTTT. It yields the protein CASSLTGGEGTQYF.